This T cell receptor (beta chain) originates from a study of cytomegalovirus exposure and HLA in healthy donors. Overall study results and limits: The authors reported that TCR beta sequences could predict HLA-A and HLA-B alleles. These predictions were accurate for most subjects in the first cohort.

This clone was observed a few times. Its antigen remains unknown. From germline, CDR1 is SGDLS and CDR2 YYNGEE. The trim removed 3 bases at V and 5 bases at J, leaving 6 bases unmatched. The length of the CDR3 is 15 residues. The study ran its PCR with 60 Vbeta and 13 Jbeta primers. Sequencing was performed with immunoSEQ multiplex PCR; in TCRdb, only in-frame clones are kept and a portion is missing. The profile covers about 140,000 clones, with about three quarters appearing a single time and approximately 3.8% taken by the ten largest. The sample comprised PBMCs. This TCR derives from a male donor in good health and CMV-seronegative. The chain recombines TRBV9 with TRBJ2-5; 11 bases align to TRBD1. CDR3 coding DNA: TGTGCCAGCAGCGCTGCCGGGACAGGGGGTGAGACCCAGTACTTC. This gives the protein CASSAAGTGGETQYF.